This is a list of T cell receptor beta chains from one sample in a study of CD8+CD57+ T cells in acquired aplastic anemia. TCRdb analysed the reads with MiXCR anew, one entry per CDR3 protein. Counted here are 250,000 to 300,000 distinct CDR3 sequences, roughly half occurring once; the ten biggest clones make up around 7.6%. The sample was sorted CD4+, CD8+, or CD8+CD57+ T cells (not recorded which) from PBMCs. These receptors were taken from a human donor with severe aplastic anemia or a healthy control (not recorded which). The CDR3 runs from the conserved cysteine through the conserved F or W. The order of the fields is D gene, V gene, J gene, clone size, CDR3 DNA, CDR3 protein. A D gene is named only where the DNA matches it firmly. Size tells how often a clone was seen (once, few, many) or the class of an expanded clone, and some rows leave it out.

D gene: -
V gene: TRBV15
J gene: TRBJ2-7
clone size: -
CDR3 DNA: TGTGCCACCAGCAGAGCTGACACCAACGAGCAGTACTTC
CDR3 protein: CATSRADTNEQYF

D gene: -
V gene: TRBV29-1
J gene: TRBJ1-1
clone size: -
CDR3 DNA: TGCAGCGTCTCCCGGACAGCCCAAGAGACTGAAGCTTTCTTT
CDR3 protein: CSVSRTAQETEAFF

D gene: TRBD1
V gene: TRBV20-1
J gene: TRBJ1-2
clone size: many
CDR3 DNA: TGCAGTGCTAGTATGGGACAGGGAAATGCTAACTATGGCTACACCTTC
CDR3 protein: CSASMGQGNANYGYTF

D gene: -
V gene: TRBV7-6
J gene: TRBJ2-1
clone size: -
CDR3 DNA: TGTGCCAGCAGCTTAGTTTCCATCCACAATGAGCAGTTCTTC
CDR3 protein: CASSLVSIHNEQFF

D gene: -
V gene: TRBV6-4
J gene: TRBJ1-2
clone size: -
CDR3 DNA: TGTGCCAGCAGCTTCGAGCTGGGCCGGGGCTATGGCTACACCTTC
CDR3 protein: CASSFELGRGYGYTF

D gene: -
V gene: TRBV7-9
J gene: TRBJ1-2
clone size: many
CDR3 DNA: TGTGCCAGCGATTCACTTAGAGTCGGGATTCGAGGTGGCTACACCTTC
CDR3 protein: CASDSLRVGIRGGYTF

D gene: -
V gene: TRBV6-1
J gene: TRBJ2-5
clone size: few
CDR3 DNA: TGTGCCAGCAGTGAACTGGAGACCCAGTACTTC
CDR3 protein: CASSELETQYF

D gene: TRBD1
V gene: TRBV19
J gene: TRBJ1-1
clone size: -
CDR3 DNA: TGTGCCACCAGCACCGGGGGGGCAGGGGGGAACACTGAAGCTTTCTTT
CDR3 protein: CATSTGGAGGNTEAFF

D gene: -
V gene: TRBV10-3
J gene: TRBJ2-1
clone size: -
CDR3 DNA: TGTGCCATCACTGAGCAGTTCTTC
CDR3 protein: CAITEQFF

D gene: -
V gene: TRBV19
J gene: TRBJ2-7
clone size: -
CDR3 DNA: TGTGCCAGTAAGGGGGGTACCTACGAGCAGTACTTC
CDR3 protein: CASKGGTYEQYF

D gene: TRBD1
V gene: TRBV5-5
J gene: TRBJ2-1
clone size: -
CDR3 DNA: TGTGCCAGCAGCGTGGGACAGATGAATGAGCAGTTCTTC
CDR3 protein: CASSVGQMNEQFF

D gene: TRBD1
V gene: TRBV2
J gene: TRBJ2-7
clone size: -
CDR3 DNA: TGTGCCAGCAGGAGCCGGACAGGTATCACCTACGAGCAGTACTTC
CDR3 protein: CASRSRTGITYEQYF

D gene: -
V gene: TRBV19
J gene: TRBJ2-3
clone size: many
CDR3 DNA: TGTGCCAGTAGTATTTCGGGAGCGGATACGCAGTATTTT
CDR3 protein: CASSISGADTQYF

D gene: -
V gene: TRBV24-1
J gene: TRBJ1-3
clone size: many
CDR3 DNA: TGTGCCACCAGTGACCCCGCGTCTGGAAACACCATATATTTT
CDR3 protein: CATSDPASGNTIYF

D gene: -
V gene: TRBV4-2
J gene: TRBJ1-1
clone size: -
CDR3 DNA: TGTGCCAGCAGCTTGGCCTGGAACACTGAAGCTTTCTTT
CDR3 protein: CASSLAWNTEAFF

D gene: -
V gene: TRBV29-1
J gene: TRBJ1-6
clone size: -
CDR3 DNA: TGCAGCGTCCGGGCGGCTTCGAATTCACCCCTCCACTTT
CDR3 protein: CSVRAASNSPLHF

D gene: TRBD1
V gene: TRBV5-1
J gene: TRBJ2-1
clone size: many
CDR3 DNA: TGCGCCAGCAGCTCTCGGACAGGGGCTGACAATGAGCAGTTCTTC
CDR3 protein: CASSSRTGADNEQFF